This T cell receptor (beta chain) is from a study of blood T cell repertoires in COVID-19. Study information: Samples of COVID-19 (acute and convalescent) were obtained from the United States, Italy and Spain.

Trimming at V came to 5 bases and at J to 4 bases, leaving 16 bases not matched to a gene. From germline, CDR1 is SGHTA and CDR2 FQGNSA. The CDR3 sequence is 18 residues long. The method was immunoSEQ multiplex PCR; TCRdb's version includes in-frame clones alone and lacks a portion of them. The profile covers approximately 250,000 clones, with about 80% appearing a single time and 8.6% taken by the ten largest. The chain uses TRBV7-2 and TRBJ2-2, with 7 bases fitting TRBD2. Specimen: peripheral blood. This clonotype originated in a human donor in a cohort sampled during active COVID-19. CDR3 sequence reads: CASSQRWTGTGGTGELFF. The CDR3 DNA reads TGTGCCAGCAGCCAACGGTGGACGGGAACGGGAGGCACCGGGGAGCTGTTTTTT.